This T cell receptor beta chain was sequenced for a study of blood T cell repertoires in COVID-19 (dated by TCRdb to about 2020). The study in broad terms: The collaborator samples originated in the United States, Italy and Spain and spanned the acute and convalescent phases of COVID-19. The prospective study material was composed of cDNA or gDNA derived from T cells, B-cell-depleted T cells, or PBMCs. Deeply sampled blood TCRbeta repertoires from subjects exposed to, actively infected with, or recovered from COVID-19 were included in the dataset. The repertoires were released in a freely available public database intended as a resource for research on the immune response to SARS-CoV-2. Samples came from the ongoing ImmuneRACE study (first 160 participants) plus 1,254 subjects from 6 global collaborators. The sample metadata nearly always contained a de-identified subject ID, COVID-19 status, age in years and sex. Where HLA class I and class II types were available, the types were taken from metadata supplied by the sample provider, not from assay-based typing.

Whole blood was collected in K2EDTA tubes by collaborating institutions according to the institutions' own protocols. For TCRbeta analysis, collaborator samples were shipped as frozen whole blood, as isolated PBMCs, or as DNA extracted from either sample type. There are 16 amino acids in the CDR3, from cysteine to phenylalanine inclusive. Only CDR3 DNA remains: 48 bases, in frame from the first base. CDR1 and CDR2 were assigned from the germline V gene as SGHAT and FQNNGV. At the junction V is shortened by 0 bases and J by 5 bases, with 17 bases in between. Findings and caveats that apply to the study as a whole: The quantity of clinical and demographic metadata differed by source and by participant and was supplied without curation.

With regard to this clone: This clone's antigen is unknown. No qualities accompany the bases; no much larger clone lies one base away.

TCRbeta CDR3 regions were amplified from genomic DNA by means of the immunoSEQ Assay, a bias-controlled multiplex PCR. In the source study's methods: The number of nucleated cells in each sample was estimated from the amplification of reference gene primers within the assay. To quantify the absolute abundance of each unique TCRbeta CDR3 rearrangement, sequence reads were collapsed and filtered. For each sample, productive Simpson clonality was calculated as the square root of Simpson's diversity index over productive rearrangements. TCRdb stores this immuneACCESS table with in-frame sequences only. Part of the clones is absent; in the studies checked, under half of the shortfall reflects unresolved V genes, and no reason is known for the rest. That table gives V, J and clone size, and the DNA gave D and trimming. Recorded for this sample are about 270,000 clones; roughly 89% of them occurred a single time. The leading ten clones occupy approximately 2.2% of the sample.

The receptor comes from a man in his fifties or sixties with acute or convalescent COVID-19. This chain joins TRBV11-2 to TRBJ2-7; the D segment could be TRBD2, given 7 matching bases. Material: peripheral blood. The CDR3 here reads CASSLDLGGGFDEQYF. The nucleotide sequence is TGTGCCAGCAGCTTAGATCTTGGCGGGGGCTTCGACGAGCAGTACTTC.